Presented here are 31 T cell receptor beta chains from one specimen sequenced in a study of blood T cells in healthy people across ages. A second roughly 6 to 12 cycle PCR used barcoded and J-beta primers. In TCRdb, the 5' RACE reads were re-called with MiXCR into one record per CDR3 protein. Of 600,000 to 850,000 distinct CDR3 sequences detected, 25% appear once; the ten largest clones hold roughly 9%. These same records also appear under a second study, on T cells of mothers and their children.

The sample comprised blood. These receptor sequences come from a boy under 18 in good health.

This sequence joins TRBV9 and TRBJ2-5; a weak D match, TRBD2 (5 bases). The DNA end favors TRBJ2-7, so the J call may be wrong. Germline CDR1 reads SGDLS; CDR2 reads YYNGEE. This CDR3 is built from 15 residues. CDR3 bases: TGTGCCAGCAGCGTAGACTACCTCGGGAACTACGAGCAGTACTTC. Protein sequence: CASSVDYLGNYEQYF.

V is TRBV9 and J is TRBJ1-5, with D perhaps TRBD1 (5 bases). This CDR3 is 15 amino acids long. The V end lost 0 bases, the J end lost 5 bases, and 12 bases lay between the germline ends. The germline V gene has CDR1 SGDLS and CDR2 YYNGEE. The chain's CDR3 is CASSVGGGADQPQHF. CDR3 nucleotides: TGTGCCAGCAGCGTAGGGGGGGGAGCGGATCAGCCCCAGCATTTT.

Details on this clonotype: A read error may produce the germline difference seen at one junction end. This chain joins TRBV29-1 and TRBJ1-2; TRBD1 might be the D (5 bases). Germline CDR1 reads SQVTM; CDR2 reads ANQGSEA. The CDR3 consists of 11 residues. The CDR3 sequence: CSVARDYGCTF. CDR3 DNA sequence: TGCAGCGTTGCCAGGGACTATGGCTGCACCTTC.

V is TRBV28 and J is TRBJ2-3; perhaps TRBD2 as D (6 bases). CDR1 and CDR2 from the germline V gene are MDHEN and SYDVKM. CDR3 length: 16 amino acids. V was shortened by 6 bases and J by 2 bases, with 18 bases between the two germline ends. CDR3 nucleotides: TGTGCCAGCAGCCTACTCGGCGGGGATCACACAGATACGCAGTATTTT. It specifies CASSLLGGDHTDTQYF.

The genes are TRBV6-5 and TRBJ2-7, with a weak D call TRBD2 (6 bases). Trimming stripped 0 bases from V and 5 bases from J, with 17 bases between. This CDR3 region has 16 residues. Germline values: CDR1 MNHEY, CDR2 SVGAGI. The CDR3 here is CASSYSSLGGRNEQYF. In nucleotides, the CDR3 is TGTGCCAGCAGTTACTCGAGTCTGGGAGGACGGAACGAGCAGTACTTC.

This chain connects TRBV29-1 to TRBJ2-3, with TRBD1 as a possible D gene (6 bases). Germline V gives CDR1 SQVTM, CDR2 ANQGSEA. V lost 5 bases and J 0 bases, leaving 9 bases between the germline ends. CDR3 size: 13 residues. The CDR3: CSVRTVSTDTQYF. CDR3 coding DNA: TGCAGCGTTAGGACAGTAAGCACAGATACGCAGTATTTT.

The gene calls are TRBV12-3 or TRBV12-4 and TRBJ1-4, with 8 bases that match TRBD1. V was pared by 5 bases and J by 6 bases, with 5 bases of the junction left unmatched. This CDR3 is built from 14 residues. CDR3 sequence: CASSRRGLDEKLFF. CDR3 sequence (DNA): TGTGCCAGCAGTCGCAGGGGGCTCGATGAAAAACTGTTTTTT.

The sample holds a few counts of this clonotype. This chain links TRBV24-1 with TRBJ2-1; D remains ambiguous. The CDR3 contains 16 residues. The germline V and J ends were trimmed by 4 bases and 0 bases, with 12 bases remaining between them. CDR1 KGHDR and CDR2 SFDVKD come from the germline V gene. CDR3 in amino acids: CATSDPTGSSYNEQFF. The CDR3 DNA sequence: TGTGCCACCAGTGACCCGACGGGCTCCTCCTACAATGAGCAGTTCTTC.

V and J are TRBV14 and TRBJ2-7; D is ambiguous. V was trimmed by 2 bases and J by 5 bases, leaving 10 bases between them. CDR3 length equals 13 residues. Germline CDR1 and CDR2: SGHDN and FVKESK. The CDR3 region is CASSQLGLDEQYF. The CDR3 nucleotides read TGTGCCAGCAGCCAACTAGGGTTGGACGAGCAGTACTTC.

The V and J genes are TRBV18 and TRBJ1-4; D call uncertain. V lost 8 bases to trimming and J lost 3 bases, with 10 bases between them. In germline, CDR1 is KGHSH, CDR2 LQKENI. This CDR3 is 13 amino acids long. For the CDR3, the DNA is TGTGCCAGCGGCCTGGTGGCTAATGAAAAACTGTTTTTT. It yields the protein CASGLVANEKLFF. Based on the CDR3 plus reference TRBV18 and TRBJ1-4, the full variable domain is NAGVMQNPRHLVRRRGQEARLRCSPMKGHSHVYWYRQLPEEGLKFMVYLQKENIIDESGMPKERFSAEFPKEGPSILRIQQVVRGDSAAYFCASGLVANEKLFFGSGTQLSVL.

This clonotype was seen only a few times. The gene calls are TRBV4-2 and TRBJ2-4; D not resolved. This CDR3 region has 13 residues. V was shortened by 0 bases and J by 6 bases, with 6 bases between the two germline ends. Germline CDR1 is LGHNA and CDR2 is YNFKEQ. Here the CDR3 DNA reads TGTGCCAGCAGCCAAGACATGTTAAACATTCAGTACTTC. Protein: CASSQDMLNIQYF.

This clonotype was found a few times. This sequence joins TRBV29-1 and TRBJ2-7; 8 nucleotides align to TRBD2. V lost 4 bases, J lost 3 bases, and 2 bases stayed unmatched. Germline V gene sequence: CDR1 SQVTM, CDR2 ANQGSEA. This CDR3 has 12 residues. CDR3: CSVGSGNYEQYF. As DNA, the CDR3 is TGCAGCGTTGGTAGCGGGAACTACGAGCAGTACTTC.

This clonotype was detected a few times. The genes are TRBV9 and TRBJ2-3; weak D call: TRBD1 (6 bases). The CDR3 spans 15 residues. In germline, CDR1 is SGDLS, CDR2 YYNGEE. V was cut by 0 bases and J by 0 bases, with 8 bases left in between. The CDR3 sequence is CASSVGGGSTDTQYF. For the CDR3, the DNA is TGTGCCAGCAGCGTAGGTGGGGGCAGCACAGATACGCAGTATTTT.

This clonotype turned up a few times. The genes are TRBV9 and TRBJ1-2, with TRBD1 as a possible D gene (6 bases). There are 15 residues in the CDR3. V was shortened by 3 bases and J by 3 bases, with 15 bases between the two germline ends. Germline lookup yields CDR1 SGDLS and CDR2 YYNGEE. CDR3 in amino acids: CASSAGGQWDYGYTF. The CDR3 coding sequence is TGTGCCAGCAGCGCCGGGGGCCAATGGGACTATGGCTACACCTTC.

The chain joins TRBV11-2 to TRBJ1-4, with a weak D call TRBD1 (6 bases). The germline V gene encodes CDR1 SGHAT and CDR2 FQNNGV. The CDR3 is 16 amino acids. V dropped 5 bases and J dropped 5 bases, with 18 bases sitting between them. The CDR3 bases are TGTGCCAGCAGCCCAGCAGGGGAGATCGAGAATGAAAAACTGTTTTTT. Protein: CASSPAGEIENEKLFF.

This clonotype was detected a few times. The chain recombines TRBV6-5 with TRBJ1-6; D not resolved. This CDR3 is built from 14 residues. CDR1 is MNHEY, CDR2 SVGAGI, per germline. V was cut by 7 bases and J by 7 bases, with 14 bases left in between. The CDR3 region has the DNA TGTGCCAGCATGCGGGCAGAGCCCAATTCACCCCTCCACTTT. It codes for CASMRAEPNSPLHF.

This clonotype was counted only a few times. This chain links TRBV19 with TRBJ1-1; perhaps TRBD1 as D (6 bases). The CDR3 runs 13 residues. Germline V gene lookup returns CDR1 LNHDA and CDR2 SQIVND (reference sequence). V was pared by 5 bases and J by 11 bases, with 18 bases between. The CDR3 region is CASSPPVSGDAFF. DNA of the CDR3: TGTGCCAGTAGTCCCCCGGTGTCAGGGGACGCTTTCTTT.

This clonotype was detected only a few times. The chain carries TRBV9 and TRBJ1-1; D unresolved. Germline assignment: CDR1 SGDLS and CDR2 YYNGEE. CDR3 length: 16 amino acids. The germline V and J ends were trimmed by 4 bases and 1 base, with 17 bases remaining between them. Written as DNA, the CDR3 is TGTGCCAGCAGCTCGCCGCAGTCCGGAAGGAACACTGAAGCTTTCTTT. Translated, it gives CASSSPQSGRNTEAFF.

The rearrangement uses TRBV24-1 and TRBJ2-1; D call uncertain. Trimming removed 9 bases at V and 5 bases at J, with 7 bases between. The CDR3 is 11 amino acids. CDR1 is KGHDR and CDR2 is SFDVKD in the germline V gene. CDR3 amino acids: CATVGDNEQFF. The CDR3 DNA follows: TGTGCCACCGTAGGAGACAATGAGCAGTTCTTC.

The sample holds a few counts of this clonotype. The chain uses TRBV12-3 or TRBV12-4 and TRBJ2-7, with unresolved D. The ends were cut back, 6 bases at V and 6 bases at J, with 12 bases in the middle. The CDR3 contains 12 residues. DNA for the CDR3: TGTGCCAGCAGCTTCTATAGTGGCGAGCAGTACTTC. This encodes CASSFYSGEQYF.

The V and J genes are TRBV6-2 or TRBV6-3 and TRBJ1-2; TRBD1 matches 9 bases. The CDR3 sequence is 14 residues long. Germline CDR1 MNHEY, CDR2 SVGEGT. The junction had 4 bases not matched to a gene; V was cut back by 2 bases and J by 6 bases. The CDR3 loop reads CASSYQTGGDGYTF. CDR3 coding DNA: TGTGCCAGCAGTTACCAGACAGGGGGAGATGGCTACACCTTC.

This chain connects TRBV7-9 to TRBJ2-3; 7 nucleotides align to TRBD2. This CDR3 contains 14 residues. The germline V gene has CDR1 SEHNR and CDR2 FQNEAQ (reference sequence). Trimming removed 2 bases from V and 6 bases from J; junction bases left unmatched: 5. The CDR3 sequence: CASSLSTAGDTQYF. The DNA for the CDR3 is TGTGCCAGCAGCTTATCGACAGCGGGGGATACGCAGTATTTT.

Regarding this clonotype: The junction departs from the called germline gene at one end, perhaps through a read error. V is TRBV7-6 and J is TRBJ1-4; 7 positions match TRBD1. This CDR3 is built from 17 residues. Germline V gene lookup returns CDR1 SGHVS and CDR2 FNYEAQ. CDR3: CASSFGGGAGSKEKLFF. CDR3 sequence (DNA): TGTGCCAGCAGCTTTGGAGGGGGCGCGGGATCTAAGGAAAAACTGTTTTTT.

This clonotype appeared a few times. The chain links TRBV9 to TRBJ1-1, with D possibly TRBD1 on 5 matching bases. Trimming pared 4 bases from V and 1 base from J, leaving 14 bases between. Germline assignment: CDR1 SGDLS and CDR2 YYNGEE. The CDR3 has 15 amino acids. The CDR3 spells CASSSGGGENTEAFF. Written as DNA, the CDR3 is TGTGCCAGCAGCTCCGGCGGAGGGGAGAACACTGAAGCTTTCTTT.

This clonotype was counted a few times. The genes are TRBV4-1 and TRBJ2-1, with 7 bases fitting TRBD2. This CDR3 has 15 residues. Unmatched junction bases numbered 8, after V lost 3 bases and J lost 6 bases. The germline gives CDR1 MGHRA, CDR2 YSYEKL. The CDR3 loop is CASSQEMTSSNEQFF. The CDR3 DNA reads as TGCGCCAGCAGCCAGGAGATGACTAGCAGCAATGAGCAGTTCTTC.

This clonotype was counted between two and nine times. This chain links TRBV13 with TRBJ2-1; D is undetermined. The CDR3 extends over 13 amino acids. Deletions cut 1 base from V and 5 bases from J, with 6 bases between. Germline assignment: CDR1 PRHDT and CDR2 FYEKMQ (reference sequence). The CDR3 DNA sequence: TGTGCCAGCAGCTTAGAGCGAAACAATGAGCAGTTCTTC. This translates into CASSLERNNEQFF.

This clonotype has a handful of counts. The rearrangement joins TRBV7-9 to TRBJ1-2; 9 bases map to TRBD1. The V segment lost 4 bases and the J segment 13 bases; nucleotides outside the gene matches: 10. The CDR3 contains 13 residues. Germline CDR1 SEHNR, CDR2 FQNEAQ (reference sequence). This chain's CDR3 is CASSSIKQGAFTF. CDR3 nucleotide sequence: TGTGCCAGCAGCTCTATAAAACAGGGGGCCTTCACCTTC.

This clonotype was counted only a few times. The rearrangement links TRBV15 to TRBJ1-6, with D possibly TRBD1 on 5 matching bases. The V gene lost 0 bases and the J gene lost 8 bases, with 14 bases spanning the gap. Per the germline V gene, CDR1 is LNHNV and CDR2 is YYDKDF (reference sequence). CDR3 length: 16 amino acids. The CDR3 nucleotides are TGTGCCACCAGCAGAGATAGTGGGGGTAGAGATTCACCCCTCCACTTT. Translating it yields CATSRDSGGRDSPLHF.

V usage is TRBV6-1 and J usage is TRBJ2-1, with 9 bases fitting TRBD2. The CDR3 has 16 amino acids. V was clipped by 3 bases and J by 4 bases; unmatched bases: 7. From germline, CDR1 is MNHNS and CDR2 SASEGT. The CDR3 nucleotides are TGTGCCAGCAGTGATGCGCCTAGCGGGATATACAATGAGCAGTTCTTC. Translation gives CASSDAPSGIYNEQFF.

This clonotype came up many times. V is TRBV27 and J is TRBJ2-7, with 8 bases lining up with TRBD1. J gave up 3 bases and V 5 bases, and 6 bases lay outside the gene matches. The CDR3 has 14 residues. Germline-derived CDR1 and CDR2 are MNHEY and SMNVEV (reference sequence). As DNA, the CDR3 is TGTGCCAGCAGTCCAGGACAGGGCGACTACGAGCAGTACTTC. Translating gives CASSPGQGDYEQYF.

The chain employs TRBV20-1 and TRBJ2-7; D is undetermined. Germline V gene data show CDR1 as DFQATT and CDR2 as SNEGSKA (reference sequence). Deletions cut 7 bases from V and 0 bases from J, with 13 bases between. CDR3 length: 13 residues. The CDR3 DNA reads TGCAGTGGCGCAGGACCCGACTCCTACGAGCAGTACTTC. Its translation is CSGAGPDSYEQYF.